Below, 17 T cell receptor beta chains from the same sample are listed, as sequenced in a study of CD8 T cells in Susac syndrome. An amount of RNA that ranged from about 0.45 to 1 ug was reverse transcribed with random hexamers. In TCRdb, the immunoSEQ multiplex PCR reads were re-called with MiXCR into one record per CDR3 protein. Altogether around 270,000 distinct CDR3 sequences are present, approximately 89% being singletons, with the ten largest covering under 0.2%. Input material: CD8+ T cells from PBMCs. The receptors originated from a human donor with multiple sclerosis.

This chain uses TRBV19 with TRBJ1-1, with 8 nucleotides matching TRBD1. The CDR3 spans 16 residues. Germline V gene sequence: CDR1 LNHDA, CDR2 SQIVND (reference sequence). The trim removed 4 bases at V and 1 base at J, leaving 8 bases unmatched. For the CDR3, the DNA is TGTGCCAGTAGTAGGGACAGGACAATCGGGAACACTGAAGCTTTCTTT. It specifies CASSRDRTIGNTEAFF.

The chain uses TRBV14 and TRBJ2-3; D is unresolved. This CDR3 is built from 16 residues. The V gene lost 1 base and the J gene lost 3 bases, with 14 bases spanning the gap. Germline lookup yields CDR1 SGHDN and CDR2 FVKESK. CDR3 sequence: CASSQVVAGLTDTQYF. The DNA of the CDR3 is TGTGCCAGCAGCCAAGTAGTGGCCGGGCTTACAGATACGCAGTATTTT.

The chain combines TRBV2 with TRBJ2-7; tentative D call: TRBD1 (6 bases). The CDR3 totals 15 residues. Germline V lookup: CDR1 SNHLY, CDR2 FYNNEI. Trimming removed 7 bases at V and 5 bases at J, with 21 bases between. The CDR3 DNA follows: TGTGCCAGCACCTTAAACAGGGATTTGGCCGACGAGCAGTACTTC. It encodes CASTLNRDLADEQYF.

The chain carries TRBV29-1 and TRBJ1-1; no clear D gene. Germline V CDR1 and CDR2: SQVTM, ANQGSEA. Trimming pared 3 bases from V and 0 bases from J, leaving 8 bases between. The CDR3 contains 13 residues. This chain's CDR3 is CSVDPRLNTEAFF. CDR3 nucleotides: TGCAGCGTTGACCCCCGACTGAACACTGAAGCTTTCTTT.

This clonotype showed up just once. V usage is TRBV6-6 and J usage is TRBJ1-4, with 7 bases identical to TRBD1. The CDR3 runs to 16 residues. The V and J ends lost 0 bases and 5 bases, in that order; junction bases with no gene match: 6. Germline CDR1 is MNHNY and CDR2 is SVGAGI (reference sequence). The DNA of the CDR3 is TGTGCCAGCAGTTACTCGATCGCCAGGGGGAATGAAAAACTGTTTTTT. Its protein product is CASSYSIARGNEKLFF.

The V call is TRBV28, the J call TRBJ1-1, with D unclear. Trimming took 10 bases from V and 5 from J, leaving 20 bases between them. This CDR3 has 14 amino acids. Germline CDR1 reads MDHEN; CDR2 reads SYDVKM. The CDR3 here is CATRAGGLGTEAFF. The DNA for the CDR3 is TGTGCCACCCGAGCCGGAGGGTTGGGGACTGAAGCTTTCTTT.

The gene calls are TRBV6-2 or TRBV6-3 and TRBJ2-1; TRBD1 agrees at 8 bases. CDR3 length: 17 residues. Germline CDR1 and CDR2: MNHEY and SVGEGT. With 0 bases clipped from V and 6 bases from J, the junction kept 10 bases outside the gene matches. CDR3 nucleotides: TGTGCCAGCAGTTACTCGATTTCGGACAGGGCCCCCAATGAGCAGTTCTTC. Amino acid sequence: CASSYSISDRAPNEQFF.

This clonotype was found a few times. The genes are TRBV6-1 and TRBJ1-5, with D perhaps matching TRBD1 (5 bases). There are 13 residues in the CDR3. Germline V gene data show CDR1 as MNHNS and CDR2 as SASEGT. V gave up 6 bases and J gave up 3 bases, with 9 bases separating them. The CDR3 spells CASRFRDNQPQHF. Here the CDR3 DNA reads TGTGCCAGCAGGTTCAGGGACAATCAGCCCCAGCATTTT.

V is TRBV7-7 and J is TRBJ2-2, with D unclear. This CDR3 is built from 12 residues. Germline assignment: CDR1 SSHAT and CDR2 FNYEAQ (reference sequence). The CDR3 sequence: CASLSPAGELFF. DNA of the CDR3: TGTGCTAGCCTTTCGCCCGCCGGGGAGCTGTTTTTT. Variable domain in full (rest from reference TRBV7-7 and TRBJ2-2): GAGVSQSPRYKVTKRGQDVTLRCDPISSHATLYWYQQALGQGPEFLTYFNYEAQPDKSGLPSDRFSAERPEGSISTLTIQRTEQRDSAMYRCASLSPAGELFFGEGSRLTVL.

V gene TRBV11-2 combines with J gene TRBJ2-7, with 8 nucleotides matching TRBD2. The junction had 13 bases not matched to a gene; V was cut back by 4 bases and J by 5 bases. Germline V gene lookup returns CDR1 SGHAT and CDR2 FQNNGV. CDR3 length: 16 residues. The CDR3 region is CASSYRRTSLTNEQYF. In nucleotides, the CDR3 is TGTGCCAGCAGCTACCGACGGACTAGCTTGACGAACGAGCAGTACTTC.

This clonotype was observed a single time. The chain employs TRBV28 and TRBJ2-1, with TRBD2 matching 7 bases. This CDR3 is built from 16 residues. J lost 8 bases, V lost 5 bases, and 15 bases had no gene match. CDR1 is MDHEN and CDR2 is SYDVKM in the germline V gene. CDR3: CASSPKGSGTDHEQFF. The CDR3 coding sequence is TGTGCCAGCAGTCCCAAAGGCAGCGGGACGGATCATGAGCAGTTCTTC.

The genes are TRBV6-2 or TRBV6-3 and TRBJ2-1; no definite D call. V dropped 3 bases and J dropped 6 bases, with 9 bases sitting between them. This CDR3 is 13 amino acids long. Germline CDR1 and CDR2: MNHEY and SVGEGT. The CDR3 region has the DNA TGTGCCAGCAGTTATACACTATTCAATGAGCAGTTCTTC. Translated, it gives CASSYTLFNEQFF.

The chain combines TRBV4-3 with TRBJ2-1, with 9 bases matching TRBD2. This CDR3 region has 14 residues. The trim removed 5 bases at V and 6 bases at J, leaving 5 bases unmatched. Looked up from germline, CDR1 is LGHNA and CDR2 is YSLEER. CDR3 loop: CASSSGLASNEQFF. CDR3 nucleotide sequence: TGCGCCAGCAGCTCGGGACTAGCCTCCAATGAGCAGTTCTTC.

The rearrangement uses TRBV29-1 and TRBJ1-1, with D possibly TRBD1 on 6 matching bases. Trimming cost V 7 bases and J 3 bases, with 9 bases left between them. The CDR3 has 11 residues. The germline gives CDR1 SQVTM, CDR2 ANQGSEA. The CDR3 protein is CSASGDTEAFF. The CDR3 nucleotides are TGCAGCGCTTCAGGGGACACTGAAGCTTTCTTT.

The V and J genes are TRBV9 and TRBJ2-5; TRBD1 matches 7 bases. The junction had 7 bases not matched to a gene; V was cut back by 3 bases and J by 5 bases. CDR1 is SGDLS and CDR2 is YYNGEE in the germline V gene. The CDR3 is 14 residues long. CDR3 coding DNA: TGTGCCAGCAGCGAGAGGGGGCTTCGGGAGACCCAGTACTTC. Protein product: CASSERGLRETQYF.

The chain carries TRBV27 and TRBJ2-5; 8 bases agree with TRBD2. Germline V CDR1 and CDR2: MNHEY, SMNVEV (reference sequence). CDR3 length equals 17 residues. V lost 2 bases and J lost 1; bases outside the gene matches: 9. DNA of the CDR3: TGTGCCAGCAGTTTAAGATGGCGGGAGGCACTCCAAGAGACCCAGTACTTC. It yields the protein CASSLRWREALQETQYF.

This chain joins TRBV18 and TRBJ2-1; 11 bases match TRBD1. Per the germline V gene, CDR1 is KGHSH and CDR2 is LQKENI. The CDR3 is 15 amino acids. V was pared by 3 bases and J by 6 bases, with 4 bases of the junction left unmatched. The DNA for the CDR3 is TGTGCCAGCTCACCGAGGGACAGGGGGATCAATGAGCAGTTCTTC. This sequence encodes CASSPRDRGINEQFF.